This entry describes one TCR beta chain. One end of the junction is discordant with germline, which a read error may explain. From roughly 0.55 ug of total RNA, TCR beta-specific cDNA was reverse-transcribed using a constant-region primer. Modified slightly, ARM-PCR produced TCR beta libraries over three nested multiplex PCR rounds. TRBV1-TRBV30 forward primers paired with a C-beta reverse primer drove the first two PCR rounds, about 11 cycles each. MiXCR, run by TCRdb on the multiplex PCR reads, gives a single entry per CDR3 protein. The sample has around 29,000 distinct CDR3 sequences, about 71% seen once. The data are from a study of tumor-infiltrating lymphocytes in primary liver carcinoma. In germline, CDR1 is SQVTM, CDR2 ANQGSEA. The CDR3 runs 14 residues. Unsorted bulk tissue, roughly 19-34 mg of it, served as the source for co-extraction of RNA and DNA. Through surgical resection, the patients' primary liver carcinoma was treated. Chronic HBV infection was present in the patients, who were treatment-naive. Collection of samples drew on five separate regions of each tumor.

The source material was liver tumor tissue from sampling region 3. Documented subset: tumor region T3, left-lateral pole. This chain links TRBV29-1 with TRBJ2-1; tentatively, D is TRBD1 (6 bases). This receptor was identified in a young woman with primary liver carcinoma and hepatitis B virus infection. In DNA form, the CDR3 reads TGCAGCGTTGAACCAGCAGGATCCGGCAATGGACAGTTATTC. Its protein product is CSVEPAGSGNGQLF.